These 26 T cell receptor beta chains were all obtained from the same sample, sequenced in a study of blood T cell repertoires in COVID-19. The assay was immunoSEQ multiplex PCR, and TCRdb's table has in-frame clones only and misses some. The data show 400,000 or so clones, 70% to 90% seen once. Sequenced: PBMCs or T cells enriched from blood (not recorded which). All receptors derive from a woman aged 40 to 55 with acute COVID-19.

This clone was recorded once. The chain employs TRBV27 and TRBJ1-6; no firm D call. Trimming shortened V by 5 bases and J by 5 bases, and 13 bases separated the two germline ends. This CDR3 region has 15 residues. CDR1 and CDR2 from the germline V gene are MNHEY and SMNVEV (reference sequence). The CDR3, as DNA: TGTGCCAGCAGTCCAAGGAGAGTAGATAATTCACCCCTCCACTTT. This translates into CASSPRRVDNSPLHF.

The chain links TRBV7-2 to TRBJ2-3; D unresolved. CDR3 length: 14 amino acids. From germline, CDR1 is SGHTA and CDR2 FQGNSA. The V and J ends lost 1 base and 1 base respectively, with 6 bases between them. CDR3 DNA: TGTGCCAGCAGCTTAGTGTCAGGCACAGATACGCAGTATTTT. Translation gives CASSLVSGTDTQYF.

The chain carries TRBV11-2 and TRBJ2-2; D remains unclear. The CDR3 totals 15 residues. The germline gives CDR1 SGHAT, CDR2 FQNNGV. Between the trimmed V and J ends, which lost 3 bases and 2 bases, there was a span of 10 bases. In nucleotides, the CDR3 is TGTGCCAGCAGCTTTTACCTCGGTAACACCGGGGAGCTGTTTTTT. It yields the protein CASSFYLGNTGELFF.

This clone was recorded once. V and J are TRBV5-1 and TRBJ1-3; 10 bases fit TRBD1. Looked up from germline, CDR1 is SGHRS and CDR2 is YFSETQ. The CDR3 is 16 amino acids. Unmatched junction bases numbered 6, after V lost 3 bases and J lost 3 bases. CDR3 sequence reads: CASSYRDRGNGNTIYF. The DNA of the CDR3 is TGCGCCAGCAGCTACCGGGACAGGGGTAATGGAAACACCATATATTTT. Complete variable domain (other parts from reference TRBV5-1 and TRBJ1-3): KAGVTQTPRYLIKTRGQQVTLSCSPISGHRSVSWYQQTPGQGLQFLFEYFSETQRNKGNFPGRFSGRQFSNSRSEMNVSTLELGDSALYLCASSYRDRGNGNTIYFGEGSWLTVV.

The chain uses TRBV3-1 (or the pseudogene TRBV3-2) and TRBJ1-6, with a tentative D call TRBD1 (6 bases). CDR1 and CDR2 from the germline V gene are LGHDT and YNNKEL (reference sequence). The CDR3 totals 16 residues. The V and J ends lost 2 bases and 2 bases respectively, with 10 bases between them. CDR3 in amino acids: CASSQTGTAYNSPLHF. CDR3 sequence (DNA): TGTGCCAGCAGCCAAACAGGGACCGCCTATAATTCACCCCTCCACTTT.

In this sample, this clone turned up a few times. The chain employs TRBV29-1 and TRBJ1-3; D gene uncertain. The CDR3 is 13 residues long. V gave up 1 base and J gave up 2 bases, with 6 bases separating them. Germline V gene lookup returns CDR1 SQVTM and CDR2 ANQGSEA. The CDR3 sequence is CSVEGGTGNTIYF. CDR3 nucleotides: TGCAGCGTTGAAGGAGGGACTGGAAACACCATATATTTT. The variable domain in full, with the rest retrieved from reference TRBV29-1 and TRBJ1-3, is SAVISQKPSRDICQRGTSLTIQCQVDSQVTMMFWYRQQPGQSLTLIATANQGSEATYESGFVIDKFPISRPNLTFSTLTVSNMSPEDSSIYLCSVEGGTGNTIYFGEGSWLTVV.

V gene TRBV6-2 or TRBV6-3 combines with J gene TRBJ2-3, with TRBD2 identical over 10 bases. The trim removed 0 bases at V and 6 bases at J, leaving 6 bases unmatched. The CDR3 runs to 16 residues. Per the germline V gene, CDR1 is MNHEY and CDR2 is SVGEGT. CDR3 region: CASSYSTAGGPDTQYF. CDR3 coding DNA: TGTGCCAGCAGTTACTCGACAGCGGGGGGGCCCGATACGCAGTATTTT.

J is TRBJ1-2 and V is TRBV15, with 10 positions matching TRBD1. With V trimmed by 0 bases and J by 6 bases, 4 bases remained unmatched. Germline CDR1 is LNHNV and CDR2 is YYDKDF (reference sequence). The CDR3 consists of 15 residues. CDR3 in DNA: TGTGCCACCAGCAGAGATCTTGGACAGGGGGATGGCTACACCTTC. Protein product: CATSRDLGQGDGYTF.

This chain connects TRBV2 to TRBJ2-7; possible D gene TRBD2, 5 bases. Trimming pared 10 bases from V and 2 bases from J, leaving 12 bases between. CDR1 is SNHLY and CDR2 is FYNNEI in the germline V gene. This CDR3 has 12 amino acids. The CDR3 nucleotides are TGTGCCAACCGGGAAGTTACCTACGAGCAGTACTTC. Amino acids: CANREVTYEQYF.

CDR3 nucleotide sequence: TGTGCCATCACGGACAGGGCTAACTATGGCTACACCTTC. Translated, it gives CAITDRANYGYTF. The V and J genes are TRBV10-3 and TRBJ1-2, with 8 bases matching TRBD1. The V segment lost 7 bases and the J segment 0 bases; nucleotides outside the gene matches: 1. CDR3 length: 13 residues. Germline V gene data show CDR1 as ENHRY and CDR2 as SYGVKD.

This rearrangement joins TRBV5-4 to TRBJ2-1; weak D call: TRBD1 (5 bases). Germline CDR1 SGHNT, CDR2 YYREEE (reference sequence). The CDR3 runs 13 residues. V dropped 1 base and J dropped 8 bases, with 10 bases sitting between them. The CDR3 sequence is CASSLRGAHEQFF. In DNA form, the CDR3 reads TGTGCCAGCAGCTTGAGGGGTGCCCATGAGCAGTTCTTC.

The V call is TRBV6-1, the J call TRBJ2-3; maybe TRBD2 (7 bases). CDR3 length: 14 residues. The germline V gene encodes CDR1 MNHNS and CDR2 SASEGT. Trimming pared 2 bases from V and 13 bases from J, leaving 19 bases between. The CDR3 nucleotides read TGTGCCAGCAGTGAAAGGGGGGCGACTAGCAGGAAGTATTTT. It yields the protein CASSERGATSRKYF.

CDR3 in amino acids: CASGFSLQGRDYNEQFF. In nucleotides, the CDR3 is TGTGCTAGTGGTTTCTCGCTACAGGGTCGGGACTACAATGAGCAGTTCTTC. The chain recombines TRBV12-5 with TRBJ2-1; perhaps TRBD1 as D (6 bases). CDR1 and CDR2 from the germline V gene are LGHNT and FRNRAP. The CDR3 is 17 amino acids. Trimming removed 3 bases at V and 3 bases at J, with 18 bases between.

The V gene is TRBV6-5, the J gene TRBJ1-5; D is ambiguous. Germline CDR1 reads MNHEY; CDR2 reads SVGAGI. There are 14 residues in the CDR3. V lost 2 bases, J lost 4 bases, and 9 bases lay in between. The CDR3 nucleotides are TGTGCCAGCAGTTACGAGGGTAAAAATCAGCCCCAGCATTTT. This gives the protein CASSYEGKNQPQHF.

This chain joins TRBV6-5 and TRBJ2-1; a weak D match, TRBD2 (6 bases). Trimming stripped 0 bases from V and 9 bases from J, with 15 bases between. The V gene's germline CDR1 is MNHEY and CDR2 SVGAGI. CDR3 size: 15 residues. The CDR3: CASSYSFAGPSEQFF. The CDR3 DNA sequence: TGTGCCAGCAGTTACTCGTTTGCGGGGCCGAGTGAGCAGTTCTTC.

The chain uses TRBV3-1 (or the pseudogene TRBV3-2) and TRBJ1-2; D is unresolved. The CDR3 length is 14 residues. Germline V gene sequence: CDR1 LGHDT, CDR2 YNNKEL (reference sequence). V lost 1 base, J lost 6 bases, and 12 bases lay in between. The CDR3 protein is CASSQVDGWHGYTF. The CDR3 DNA is TGTGCCAGCAGCCAAGTTGACGGGTGGCATGGCTACACCTTC.

This clone was seen a single time. The V call is TRBV4-1, the J call TRBJ2-3; D is possibly TRBD1 (6 bases). This CDR3 contains 16 residues. V lost 0 bases to trimming and J lost 1 base, with 11 bases between them. CDR1 MGHRA and CDR2 YSYEKL come from the germline V gene. Here the CDR3 DNA reads TGCGCCAGCAGCCAAGAAGGACAGTGGGGCACAGATACGCAGTATTTT. Its protein product is CASSQEGQWGTDTQYF.

The V call is TRBV2, the J call TRBJ1-2; D might be TRBD1 (5 bases). The CDR3 covers 15 residues. Trimming left V 3 bases short and J 1 base short, with 12 bases between. Germline V gene lookup returns CDR1 SNHLY and CDR2 FYNNEI. CDR3 protein: CASSDSGDFNYGYTF. For the CDR3, the DNA is TGTGCCAGCAGTGACTCGGGGGACTTTAACTATGGCTACACCTTC.

The chain uses TRBV4-1 and TRBJ2-1, with D perhaps TRBD1 (5 bases). Trimming took 0 bases from V and 5 from J, leaving 11 bases between them. This CDR3 is 15 amino acids long. Germline V gene sequence: CDR1 MGHRA, CDR2 YSYEKL. Written as DNA, the CDR3 is TGCGCCAGCAGCCAAGAACGCAGGGCCAACAATGAGCAGTTCTTC. It encodes CASSQERRANNEQFF.

This chain joins TRBV15 and TRBJ1-2; D is perhaps TRBD1 (5 bases). Trimming pared 8 bases from V and 5 bases from J, leaving 18 bases between. There are 14 residues in the CDR3. Germline V gene lookup returns CDR1 LNHNV and CDR2 YYDKDF (reference sequence). CDR3 amino acids: CATAMMGGNYGYTF. CDR3 DNA: TGTGCCACCGCGATGATGGGGGGGAATTATGGCTACACCTTC. Complete variable domain (other parts from reference TRBV15 and TRBJ1-2): DAMVIQNPRYQVTQFGKPVTLSCSQTLNHNVMYWYQQKSSQAPKLLFHYYDKDFNNEADTPDNFQSRRPNTSFCFLDIRSPGLGDTAMYLCATAMMGGNYGYTFGSGTRLTVV.

The chain has TRBV6-5 and TRBJ2-7; no clear D. The CDR3 spans 11 residues. Trimming left V 5 bases short and J 4 bases short, with 6 bases between. Germline V CDR1 and CDR2: MNHEY, SVGAGI. The CDR3 region has the DNA TGTGCCAGCAGTCAAATGTACGAGCAGTACTTC. Protein product: CASSQMYEQYF.

V and J are TRBV2 and TRBJ2-1; 10 bases are shared with TRBD2. The CDR3 sequence is 14 residues long. V shed 4 bases, J shed 6 bases, and the junction held 3 bases outside the gene matches. The germline V gene encodes CDR1 SNHLY and CDR2 FYNNEI. The chain's CDR3 is CASSAAGGFNEQFF. The CDR3 DNA reads TGTGCCAGCAGTGCAGCGGGGGGGTTCAATGAGCAGTTCTTC. Filled out from reference TRBV2 and TRBJ2-1, the complete variable domain reads EPEVTQTPSHQVTQMGQEVILRCVPISNHLYFYWYRQILGQKVEFLVSFYNNEISEKSEIFDDQFSVERPDGSNFTLKIRSTKLEDSAMYFCASSAAGGFNEQFFGPGTRLTVL.

This chain uses TRBV20-1 with TRBJ1-2; a weak D match, TRBD1 (5 bases). Looked up from germline, CDR1 is DFQATT and CDR2 is SNEGSKA (reference sequence). V lost 6 bases and J 6 bases, leaving 11 bases between the germline ends. The CDR3 spans 11 residues. The CDR3 nucleotides read TGCAGTGCAAATCAGGGCAATGGCTACACCTTC. Translation: CSANQGNGYTF.

This chain links TRBV4-2 with TRBJ1-2, with a tentative D call TRBD1 (6 bases). V shed 0 bases and J shed 8 bases, with 13 bases lying between them. The CDR3 length is 14 residues. Germline V gene sequence: CDR1 LGHNA, CDR2 YNFKEQ. This CDR3 reads CASSQDQDRRGYTF. CDR3 bases: TGTGCCAGCAGCCAAGATCAGGACAGACGAGGCTACACCTTC.

The CDR3 DNA is TGTGCTAGTGGTTTGAGCGGGAATCAGCCCCAGCATTTT. Its protein product is CASGLSGNQPQHF. The genes are TRBV12-5 and TRBJ1-5, with no clear D. Germline CDR1 LGHNT, CDR2 FRNRAP. There are 13 residues in the CDR3. The V end was cut by 2 bases, the J end by 4 bases, with 6 bases between. The variable domain in full, with the rest retrieved from reference TRBV12-5 and TRBJ1-5, is DARVTQTPRHKVTEMGQEVTMRCQPILGHNTVFWYRQTMMQGLELLAYFRNRAPLDDSGMPKDRFSAEMPDATLATLKIQPSEPRDSAVYFCASGLSGNQPQHFGDGTRLSIL.

About this clone itself: Within the sample, other DNA sequences also encode this same CDR3. V gene TRBV5-1 combines with J gene TRBJ1-2, with D possibly TRBD1 on 6 matching bases. Germline V gives CDR1 SGHRS, CDR2 YFSETQ. V lost 0 bases, J lost 6 bases, and 6 bases lay in between. This CDR3 spans 12 amino acids. CDR3 nucleotides: TGCGCCAGCAGCTTGGCAGGGGATGGCTACACCTTC. Translating gives CASSLAGDGYTF.